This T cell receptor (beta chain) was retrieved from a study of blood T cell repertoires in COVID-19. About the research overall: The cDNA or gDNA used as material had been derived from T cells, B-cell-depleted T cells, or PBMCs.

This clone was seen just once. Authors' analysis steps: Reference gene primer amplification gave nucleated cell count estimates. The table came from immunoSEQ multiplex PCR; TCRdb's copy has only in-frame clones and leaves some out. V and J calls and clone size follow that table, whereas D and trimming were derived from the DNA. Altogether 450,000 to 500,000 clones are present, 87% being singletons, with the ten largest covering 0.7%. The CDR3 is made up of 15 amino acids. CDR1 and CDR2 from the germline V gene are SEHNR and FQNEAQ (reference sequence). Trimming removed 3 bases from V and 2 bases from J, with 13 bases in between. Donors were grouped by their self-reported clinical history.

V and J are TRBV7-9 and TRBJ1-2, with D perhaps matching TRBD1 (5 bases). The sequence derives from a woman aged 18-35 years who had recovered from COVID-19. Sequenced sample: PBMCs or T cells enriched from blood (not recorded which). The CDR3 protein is CASSLGQEKNYGYTF. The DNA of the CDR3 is TGTGCCAGCAGCTTGGGGCAGGAGAAAAACTATGGCTACACCTTC.